This TCR beta chain was identified in a study of immune cell composition in non-small cell lung cancer. Study-wide results and limits: No significant correlation existed between pack-years smoked and tumour clonality. Squamous carcinomas (roughly 80%) more often had tumour-associated clones >0.5% than adenocarcinomas (33%).

Profiling relied on immunoSEQ multiplex PCR, and the TCRdb table lists in-frame clones only, not all of them. The repertoire holds thousands of clones, roughly four fifths seen once, with more than 7.5% in the top ten. The CDR3 spans 15 residues. After removal of 4 bases from V and 4 bases from J, the junction contained 9 bases not matched to a gene. CDR1 is MNHEY, CDR2 SMNVEV, per germline (reference sequence). Points on this clone: Its matching antigen is unknown.

Normal lung was sampled as far from the tumour as possible, at least 3 cm. The chain couples TRBV27 to TRBJ1-1, with 7 bases fitting TRBD1. Sequenced input: non-adjacent lung tissue. The receptor comes from a human donor with non-small cell lung cancer. The CDR3 spells CASSSPTGRLTEAFF. The CDR3 DNA follows: TGTGCCAGCAGTTCTCCGACAGGGAGGCTCACTGAAGCTTTCTTT.